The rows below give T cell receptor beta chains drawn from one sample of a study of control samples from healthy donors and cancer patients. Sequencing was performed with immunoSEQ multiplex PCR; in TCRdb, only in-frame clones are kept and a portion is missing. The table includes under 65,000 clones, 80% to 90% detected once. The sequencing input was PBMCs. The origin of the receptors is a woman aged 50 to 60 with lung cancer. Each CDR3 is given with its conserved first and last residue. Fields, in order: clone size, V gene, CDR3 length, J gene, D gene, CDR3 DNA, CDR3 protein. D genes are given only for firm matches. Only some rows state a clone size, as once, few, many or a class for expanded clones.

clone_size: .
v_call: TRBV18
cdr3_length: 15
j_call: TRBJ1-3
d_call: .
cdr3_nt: TGTGCCAGCTCACCTGGCTCCGGGGTTGGAAACACCATATATTTT
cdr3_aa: CASSPGSGVGNTIYF

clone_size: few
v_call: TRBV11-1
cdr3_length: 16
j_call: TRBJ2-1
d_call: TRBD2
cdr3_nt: TGTGCCAGCAGCTTTGGTAGCGGGGGGGCCTACAATGAGCAGTTCTTC
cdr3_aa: CASSFGSGGAYNEQFF

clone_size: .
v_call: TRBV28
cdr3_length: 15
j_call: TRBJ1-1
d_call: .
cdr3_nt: TGTGCCAGCAGCACCTCATCCCACATGAACACTGAAGCTTTCTTT
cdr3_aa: CASSTSSHMNTEAFF

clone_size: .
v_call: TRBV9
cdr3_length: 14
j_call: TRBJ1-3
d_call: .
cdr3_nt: TGTGCCAGCAGCGTAGCCCCCCTGGGAAACACCATATATTTT
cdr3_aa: CASSVAPLGNTIYF

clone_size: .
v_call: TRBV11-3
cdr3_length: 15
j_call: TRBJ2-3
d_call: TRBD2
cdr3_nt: TGTGCCAGCAGCTTAGGCGGGGGGGACACAGATACGCAGTATTTT
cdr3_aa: CASSLGGGDTDTQYF

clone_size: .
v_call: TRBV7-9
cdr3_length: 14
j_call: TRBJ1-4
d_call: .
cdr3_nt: TGTGCCAGCAGCCCCGGACAACCTAATGAAAAACTGTTTTTT
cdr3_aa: CASSPGQPNEKLFF

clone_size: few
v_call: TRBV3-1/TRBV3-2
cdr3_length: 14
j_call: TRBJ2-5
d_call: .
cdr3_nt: TGTGCCAGCAGCCAAGCTCTGGAAGGGGGGACCCAGTACTTC
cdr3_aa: CASSQALEGGTQYF

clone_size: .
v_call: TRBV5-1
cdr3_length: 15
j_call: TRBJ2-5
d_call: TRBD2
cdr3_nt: TGCGCCAGCACCCTAGCGGGGGGTATTGGAGAGACCCAGTACTTC
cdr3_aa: CASTLAGGIGETQYF

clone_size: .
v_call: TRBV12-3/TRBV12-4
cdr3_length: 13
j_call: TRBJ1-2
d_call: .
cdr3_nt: TGTGCCAGCAGTTTTGATGGGGGGGATGGCTACACCTTC
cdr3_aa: CASSFDGGDGYTF

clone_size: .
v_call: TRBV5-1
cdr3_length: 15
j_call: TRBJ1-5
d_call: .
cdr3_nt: TGCGCCAGCAGCCCGGAGGGCTATAGCAATCAGCCCCAGCATTTT
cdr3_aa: CASSPEGYSNQPQHF

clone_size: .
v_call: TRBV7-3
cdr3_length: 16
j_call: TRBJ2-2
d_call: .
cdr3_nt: TGTGCCAGCAGCTTAGGACAGTCTTCGAACACCGGGGAGCTGTTTTTT
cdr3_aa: CASSLGQSSNTGELFF

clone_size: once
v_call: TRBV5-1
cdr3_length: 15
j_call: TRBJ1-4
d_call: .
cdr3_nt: TGCGCCAGCAGCTTGGTGGCGGGACCTAATGAAAAACTGTTTTTT
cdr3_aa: CASSLVAGPNEKLFF

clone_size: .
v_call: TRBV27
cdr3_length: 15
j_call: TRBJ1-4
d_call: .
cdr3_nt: TGTGCCAGCAGTCCCTCCGGGGACACTAATGAAAAACTGTTTTTT
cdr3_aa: CASSPSGDTNEKLFF

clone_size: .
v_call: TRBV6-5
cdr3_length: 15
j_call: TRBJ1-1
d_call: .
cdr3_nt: TGTGCCAGCAGTACGCGACGGTACCTAAACACTGAAGCTTTCTTT
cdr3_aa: CASSTRRYLNTEAFF

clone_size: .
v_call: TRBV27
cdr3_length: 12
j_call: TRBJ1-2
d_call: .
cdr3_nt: TGTGCCAGCAGTTCAGGAGGCTATGGCTACACCTTC
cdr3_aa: CASSSGGYGYTF

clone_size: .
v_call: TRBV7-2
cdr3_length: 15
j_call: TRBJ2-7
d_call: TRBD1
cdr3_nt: TGTGCCAGCAGCTTAGTCCAGGGGGCAACCTACGAGCAGTACTTC
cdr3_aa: CASSLVQGATYEQYF

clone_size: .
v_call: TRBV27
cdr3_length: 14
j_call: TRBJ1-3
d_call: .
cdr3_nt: TGTGCCAGCAGTCCGACGGGGTCTGGAAACACCATATATTTT
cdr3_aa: CASSPTGSGNTIYF

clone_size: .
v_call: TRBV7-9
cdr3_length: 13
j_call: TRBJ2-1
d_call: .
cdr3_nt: TGTGCCAGCAGCACTGCCAGGGGAAATGAGCAGTTCTTC
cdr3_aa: CASSTARGNEQFF

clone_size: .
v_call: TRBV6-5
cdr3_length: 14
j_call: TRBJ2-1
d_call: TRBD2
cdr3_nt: TGTGCCAGCACCGAGCGGGGCTACTACAATGAGCAGTTCTTC
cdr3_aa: CASTERGYYNEQFF

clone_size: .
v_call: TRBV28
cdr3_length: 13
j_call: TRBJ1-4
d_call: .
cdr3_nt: TGTGTCAGCCGACGACCCTCTAACGAGGAACTGTTTTTT
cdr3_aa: CVSRRPSNEELFF

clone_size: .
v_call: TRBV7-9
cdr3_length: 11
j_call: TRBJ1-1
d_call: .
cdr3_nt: TGTGCCAGCAGCCAGGGCACTGAAGCTTTCTTT
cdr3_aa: CASSQGTEAFF

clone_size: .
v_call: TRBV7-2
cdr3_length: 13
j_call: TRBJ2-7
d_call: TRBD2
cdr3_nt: TGTGCCAGCAGTTCCGGACTAGCCGGGGAGCAGTACTTC
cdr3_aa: CASSSGLAGEQYF

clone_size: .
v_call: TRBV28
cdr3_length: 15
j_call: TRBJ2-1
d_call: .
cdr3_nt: TGTGCCAGCACCTTAGGACAGAGCTCCTACAATGAGCAGTTCTTC
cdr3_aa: CASTLGQSSYNEQFF

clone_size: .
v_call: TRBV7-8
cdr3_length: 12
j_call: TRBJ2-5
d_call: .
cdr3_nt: TGTGCCAGCAGCTTGACCCAAGAGACCCAGTACTTC
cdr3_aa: CASSLTQETQYF

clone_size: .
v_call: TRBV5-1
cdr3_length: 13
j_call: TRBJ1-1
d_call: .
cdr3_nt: TGCGCCAGCAGCCCCACGGGGGGGGCGGGAGCTTTCTTT
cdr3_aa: CASSPTGGAGAFF

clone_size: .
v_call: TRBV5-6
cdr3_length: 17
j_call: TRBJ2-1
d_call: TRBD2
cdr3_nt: TGTGCCAGCAGCTTCATGACTAGCGGGACGTTAACCAATGAGCAGTTCTTC
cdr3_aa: CASSFMTSGTLTNEQFF

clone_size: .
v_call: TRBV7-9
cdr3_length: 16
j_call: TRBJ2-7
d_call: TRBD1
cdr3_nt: TGTGCCACCAGGGAAGATTGGACAGGGAGCTCCTACGAGCAGTACTTC
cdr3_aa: CATREDWTGSSYEQYF

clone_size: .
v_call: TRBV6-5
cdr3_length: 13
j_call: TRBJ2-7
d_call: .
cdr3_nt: TGTGCCAGCAGGGGGCAGGGGGGAGGCGAGCAGTACTTC
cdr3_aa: CASRGQGGGEQYF

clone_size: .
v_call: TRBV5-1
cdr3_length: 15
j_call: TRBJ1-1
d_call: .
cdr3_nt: TGCGCCAGCAGCTTGGACCAAAGAGGGTACACTGAAGCTTTCTTT
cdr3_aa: CASSLDQRGYTEAFF

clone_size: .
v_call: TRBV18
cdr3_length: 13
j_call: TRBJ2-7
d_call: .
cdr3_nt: TGTGCCAGCCGGAACACACTTTCATACGAGCAGTACTTC
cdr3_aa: CASRNTLSYEQYF

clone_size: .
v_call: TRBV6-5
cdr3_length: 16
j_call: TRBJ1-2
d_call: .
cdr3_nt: TGTGCCAGCAGTTACCAAGAGGGGGGAACCTCGTATGGCTACACCTTC
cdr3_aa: CASSYQEGGTSYGYTF

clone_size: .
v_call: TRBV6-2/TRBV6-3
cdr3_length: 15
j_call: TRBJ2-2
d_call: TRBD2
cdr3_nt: TGTGCCAGCAGTGCCCCTAGCGGGGGCACCGGGGAGCTGTTTTTT
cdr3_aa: CASSAPSGGTGELFF

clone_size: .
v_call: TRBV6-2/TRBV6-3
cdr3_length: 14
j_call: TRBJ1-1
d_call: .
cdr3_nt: TGTGCCAGCAGTTTCCTAAGCATGAACACTGAAGCTTTCTTT
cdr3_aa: CASSFLSMNTEAFF

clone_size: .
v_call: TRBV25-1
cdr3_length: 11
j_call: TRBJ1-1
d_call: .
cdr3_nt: TGTGCCAGCAGTCGAGACACTGAAGCTTTCTTT
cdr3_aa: CASSRDTEAFF

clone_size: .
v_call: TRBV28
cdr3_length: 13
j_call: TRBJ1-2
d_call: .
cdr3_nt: TGTGCCAGCAGACGAGGACAGTCCTATGGCTACACCTTC
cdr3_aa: CASRRGQSYGYTF

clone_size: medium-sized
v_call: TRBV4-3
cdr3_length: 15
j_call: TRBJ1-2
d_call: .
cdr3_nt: TGCGCCAGCAGCCAAGAAGGTCGGGGGGTCGATGGCTACACCTTC
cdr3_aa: CASSQEGRGVDGYTF

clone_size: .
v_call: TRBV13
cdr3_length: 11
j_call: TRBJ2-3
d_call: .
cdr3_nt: TGTGCCAGCAGCTTAGAGGATACGCAGTATTTT
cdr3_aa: CASSLEDTQYF

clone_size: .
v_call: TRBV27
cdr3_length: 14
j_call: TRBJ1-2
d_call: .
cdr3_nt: TGTGCCAGCAGTCCCCCGGGGCCTAACTATGGCTACACCTTC
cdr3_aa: CASSPPGPNYGYTF